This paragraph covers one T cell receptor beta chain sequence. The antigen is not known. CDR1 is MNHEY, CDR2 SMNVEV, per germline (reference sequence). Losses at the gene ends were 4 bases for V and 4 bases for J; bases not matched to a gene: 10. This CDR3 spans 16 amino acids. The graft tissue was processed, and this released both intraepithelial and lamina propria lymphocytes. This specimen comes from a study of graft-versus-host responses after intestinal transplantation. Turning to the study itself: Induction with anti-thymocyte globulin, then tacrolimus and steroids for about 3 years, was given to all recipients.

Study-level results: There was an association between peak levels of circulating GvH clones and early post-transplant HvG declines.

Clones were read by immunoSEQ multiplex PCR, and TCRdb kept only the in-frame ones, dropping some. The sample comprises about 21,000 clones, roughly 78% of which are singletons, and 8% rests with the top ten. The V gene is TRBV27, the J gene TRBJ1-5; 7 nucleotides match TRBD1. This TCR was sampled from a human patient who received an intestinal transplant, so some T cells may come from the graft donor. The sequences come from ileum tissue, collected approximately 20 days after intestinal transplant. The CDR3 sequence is CASSSPHRGPNQPQHF. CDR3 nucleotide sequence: TGTGCCAGCAGTTCCCCTCACAGGGGTCCTAATCAGCCCCAGCATTTT.